Listed below are T cell receptor beta chains from one sample, sequenced in a study of cytomegalovirus exposure and HLA in healthy donors. The protocol was immunoSEQ multiplex PCR, while the TCRdb copy is restricted to in-frame clones and leaves out a portion. The table lists 110,000 to 150,000 clones, 75% to 90% of them singletons. The sequencing input was PBMCs. Receptor source: a man in his forties or fifties in good health and CMV-seronegative. The CDR3 runs from the conserved cysteine through the conserved F or W. The order of the fields is V gene, J gene, clone size, D gene, CDR3 protein, CDR3 DNA. A D gene is named only where the DNA matches it firmly. A clone size is listed for some rows: how often the clone was seen (once, few, many), or a class if it is expanded.

TRBV10-2	TRBJ1-2	.	TRBD1	CASRTQPGQGFGYTF	TGCGCCAGCAGAACCCAACCGGGACAGGGGTTTGGCTACACCTTC
TRBV13	TRBJ1-6	.	TRBD1	CASSLPPDRAYNSPLHF	TGTGCCAGCAGCTTACCTCCAGACAGGGCATATAATTCACCCCTCCACTTT
TRBV4-3	TRBJ2-7	.	TRBD2	CASSLGTSDEQYF	TGCGCCAGCAGCCTTGGGACTAGCGACGAGCAGTACTTC
TRBV28	TRBJ2-6	.	TRBD1	CASSSLGTGSSSGANVLTF	TGTGCCAGCAGTTCCCTCGGGACAGGGTCCTCCTCTGGGGCCAACGTCCTGACTTTC
TRBV18	TRBJ2-2	.	TRBD1	CASSPRQGNTGELFF	TGTGCCAGCTCACCGAGACAGGGGAACACCGGGGAGCTGTTTTTT
TRBV5-6	TRBJ2-3	.	TRBD1	CASSLVREQGVDTQYF	TGTGCCAGCAGCTTGGTGAGGGAACAGGGGGTAGATACGCAGTATTTT
TRBV19	TRBJ2-7	.	TRBD1	CASSRTGNPWDSYEQYF	TGTGCCAGTTCAAGGACAGGTAACCCCTGGGATTCCTACGAGCAGTACTTC
TRBV4-1	TRBJ2-7	.	TRBD1	CASSLRQGPEQYF	TGCGCCAGCAGCCTTCGACAGGGTCCAGAGCAGTACTTC
TRBV28	TRBJ2-5	few	TRBD2	CASSFSFTSGVNQETQYF	TGTGCCAGCAGTTTTTCTTTTACTAGCGGGGTAAACCAAGAGACCCAGTACTTC
TRBV6-6	TRBJ1-4	few	.	CASTGEKLFF	TGTGCCAGCACTGGCGAAAAACTGTTTTTT
TRBV9	TRBJ2-3	.	.	CASSVGIGPSGTQYF	TGTGCCAGCAGCGTAGGAATCGGGCCCTCGGGGACGCAGTATTTT
TRBV6-6	TRBJ1-1	few	.	CASSSEGPAFF	TGTGCCAGCAGTTCTGAGGGCCCAGCTTTCTTT
TRBV2	TRBJ2-7	.	TRBD2	CASRLSGGAYYEQYF	TGTGCCAGCAGGCTTAGCGGGGGGGCCTACTACGAGCAGTACTTC
TRBV4-1	TRBJ2-5	.	.	CASSPPEQYF	TGCGCCAGCTCCCCCCCGGAGCAGTACTTC
TRBV9	TRBJ2-7	.	.	CASSVAGAAGEQYF	TGTGCCAGCAGCGTAGCTGGGGCTGCCGGCGAGCAGTACTTC
TRBV19	TRBJ1-2	.	.	CASSIEHDYGYTF	TGTGCCAGTAGTATAGAACACGACTATGGCTACACCTTC
TRBV9	TRBJ2-3	.	TRBD2	CASSVATSGGLDTQYF	TGTGCCAGCAGCGTAGCAACTAGCGGGGGTTTAGATACGCAGTATTTT
TRBV18	TRBJ2-5	.	TRBD1	CASSPRQDRAHQETQYF	TGTGCCAGCTCACCCCGGCAAGACAGGGCGCACCAAGAGACCCAGTACTTC
TRBV28	TRBJ2-7	.	TRBD2	CASRSGGAFYEQYF	TGTGCCAGCAGGAGCGGGGGGGCCTTCTACGAGCAGTACTTC
TRBV28	TRBJ2-1	.	TRBD2	CAGGTNLREQFF	TGTGCCGGGGGGACTAACCTCAGAGAGCAGTTCTTC
TRBV2	TRBJ2-7	.	TRBD2	CASRLSGGAYYEQYF	TGTGCCAGCAGGCTTAGCGGGGGGGCCTACTACGAGCAGTACTTC
TRBV11-2	TRBJ1-4	.	.	CASSWEGAGVYNEKLFF	TGTGCCAGCAGCTGGGAGGGCGCGGGGGTATATAATGAAAAACTGTTTTTT
TRBV30	TRBJ2-7	once	.	CAWRVPPPRGLWVEQYF	TGTGCCTGGAGGGTACCCCCGCCCCGAGGGCTTTGGGTCGAGCAGTACTTC
TRBV7-9	TRBJ2-1	.	TRBD1	CASSRVGQGDNEQFF	TGTGCCAGCAGCCGAGTGGGACAGGGAGACAATGAGCAGTTCTTC
TRBV6-5	TRBJ1-5	few	.	CASSYSRGLNQPQHF	TGTGCCAGCAGTTACTCGCGGGGGCTGAATCAGCCCCAGCATTTT
TRBV7-6	TRBJ1-2	.	TRBD1	CASSPGTVLNYGYTF	TGTGCCAGCAGCCCCGGGACAGTTCTTAACTATGGCTACACCTTC
TRBV4-2	TRBJ2-7	.	.	CASSPGRHEQYF	TGTGCCAGCAGCCCAGGCCGGCACGAGCAGTACTTC
TRBV5-1	TRBJ1-2	.	TRBD1	CASSLGTANYGYTF	TGCGCCAGCAGCTTAGGGACAGCCAACTATGGCTACACCTTC
TRBV15	TRBJ2-5	.	TRBD2	CATGRPGTSGLLLETQYF	TGTGCCACCGGGCGACCCGGGACTAGCGGGCTGTTATTGGAGACCCAGTACTTC
TRBV30	TRBJ1-4	.	TRBD1	CAWDRDVPTNEKLFF	TGTGCCTGGGACAGGGACGTCCCAACTAATGAAAAACTGTTTTTT
TRBV7-8	TRBJ1-1	.	TRBD1	CASSLAGTELNTEAFF	TGTGCCAGCAGCTTAGCTGGGACAGAATTGAACACTGAAGCTTTCTTT
TRBV9	TRBJ1-1	.	TRBD1	CASSAWTGETEAFF	TGTGCCAGCAGCGCCTGGACAGGGGAGACCGAAGCTTTCTTT
TRBV21-1	TRBJ1-6	.	.	CASSNRTRGGNSPLHF	TGTGCCAGCAGCAACCGAACAAGGGGGGGTAATTCACCCCTCCACTTT
TRBV30	TRBJ1-1	.	.	CAWSAEQGYTEAFF	TGTGCCTGGAGTGCCGAGCAGGGGTATACTGAAGCTTTCTTT
TRBV19	TRBJ2-3	.	.	CASSWRGWGTDTQYF	TGTGCCAGTAGTTGGCGGGGATGGGGCACAGATACGCAGTATTTT
TRBV12-5	TRBJ2-6	few	.	CASATSGGANVLTF	TGTGCTAGTGCCACCTCGGGGGGGGCCAACGTCCTGACTTTC
TRBV25-1	TRBJ1-1	.	.	CASRSGSEAFF	TGTGCCAGCAGGTCGGGTTCAGAAGCTTTCTTT
TRBV6-6	TRBJ1-1	few	TRBD1	CASRLEDRSMQAFF	TGTGCCAGCAGGCTTGAGGACAGGTCGATGCAAGCTTTCTTT
TRBV6-4	TRBJ2-1	.	.	CASSDWGGSYNEQFF	TGTGCCAGCAGTGATTGGGGAGGCTCCTACAATGAGCAGTTCTTC
TRBV7-9	TRBJ1-2	.	.	CASSFTGGTGIIYGYTF	TGTGCCAGCAGCTTCACCGGCGGAACAGGGATTATCTATGGCTACACCTTC
TRBV5-1	TRBJ2-5	.	.	CASSLGGVAETQYF	TGCGCCAGCAGCTTGGGCGGGGTAGCGGAGACCCAGTACTTC
TRBV28	TRBJ1-2	.	.	CASSFTDRTAGKNYGYTF	TGTGCCAGCAGTTTTACTGACAGGACGGCTGGAAAAAACTATGGCTACACCTTC
TRBV9	TRBJ2-3	.	.	CASSVGGGGTDTQYF	TGTGCCAGCAGCGTAGGCGGCGGGGGCACAGATACGCAGTATTTT
TRBV4-1	TRBJ2-5	.	TRBD2	CASSPAGSGGAVETQYF	TGCGCCAGCAGCCCAGCGGGGAGCGGGGGGGCGGTAGAGACCCAGTACTTC
TRBV18	TRBJ2-7	.	TRBD1	CASSQLSPGQGSYEQYF	TGTGCCAGCTCACAGCTCAGCCCGGGACAGGGCTCCTACGAGCAGTACTTC
TRBV19	TRBJ1-1	once	.	CASSQGQFENTEAFF	TGTGCCAGTAGTCAAGGACAGTTCGAGAACACTGAAGCTTTCTTT